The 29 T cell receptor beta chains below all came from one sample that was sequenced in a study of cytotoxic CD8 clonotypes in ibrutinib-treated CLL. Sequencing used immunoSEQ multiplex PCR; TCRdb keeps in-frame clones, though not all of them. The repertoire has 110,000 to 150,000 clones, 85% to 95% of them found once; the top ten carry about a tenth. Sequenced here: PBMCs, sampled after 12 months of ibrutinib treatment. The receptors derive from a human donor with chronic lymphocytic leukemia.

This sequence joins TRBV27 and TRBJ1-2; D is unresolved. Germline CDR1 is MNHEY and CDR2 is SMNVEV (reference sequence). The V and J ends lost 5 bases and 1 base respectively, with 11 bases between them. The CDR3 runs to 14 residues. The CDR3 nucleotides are TGTGCCAGCAGTCCCCCCAACAGTAACTATGGCTACACCTTC. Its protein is CASSPPNSNYGYTF.

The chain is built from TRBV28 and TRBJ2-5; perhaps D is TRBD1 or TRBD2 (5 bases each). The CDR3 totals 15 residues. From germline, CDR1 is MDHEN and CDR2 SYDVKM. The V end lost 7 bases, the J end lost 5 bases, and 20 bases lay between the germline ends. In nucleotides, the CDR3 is TGTGCCAGCACCCTTACCGGGACCGGGTGGGAGACCCAGTACTTC. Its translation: CASTLTGTGWETQYF.

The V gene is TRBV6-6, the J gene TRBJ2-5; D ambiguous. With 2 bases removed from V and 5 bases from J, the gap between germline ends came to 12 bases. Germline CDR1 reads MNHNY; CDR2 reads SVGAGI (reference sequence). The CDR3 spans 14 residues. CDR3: CASSYGPSTETQYF. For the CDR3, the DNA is TGTGCCAGCAGTTACGGGCCGTCTACGGAGACCCAGTACTTC.

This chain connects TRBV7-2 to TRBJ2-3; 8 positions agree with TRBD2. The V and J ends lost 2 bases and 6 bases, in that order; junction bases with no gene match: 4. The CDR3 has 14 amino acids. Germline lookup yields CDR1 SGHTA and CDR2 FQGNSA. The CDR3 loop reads CASSLLAGPDTQYF. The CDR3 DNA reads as TGTGCCAGCAGCTTATTAGCGGGACCCGATACGCAGTATTTT.

In nucleotides, the CDR3 is TGTGCCAGCAGCTTCCCGGGATCCTACGAGCAGTACTTC. Its protein is CASSFPGSYEQYF. The chain recombines TRBV7-2 with TRBJ2-7, with D possibly being TRBD2 (5 bases). Trimming cost V 3 bases and J 1 base, with 7 bases left between them. Germline values: CDR1 SGHTA, CDR2 FQGNSA. CDR3 size: 13 residues.

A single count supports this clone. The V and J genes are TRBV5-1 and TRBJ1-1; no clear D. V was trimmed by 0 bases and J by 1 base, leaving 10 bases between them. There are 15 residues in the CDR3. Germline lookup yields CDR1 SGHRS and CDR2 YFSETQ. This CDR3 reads CASSLADEGNTEAFF. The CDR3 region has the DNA TGCGCCAGCAGCTTGGCCGACGAGGGGAACACTGAAGCTTTCTTT.

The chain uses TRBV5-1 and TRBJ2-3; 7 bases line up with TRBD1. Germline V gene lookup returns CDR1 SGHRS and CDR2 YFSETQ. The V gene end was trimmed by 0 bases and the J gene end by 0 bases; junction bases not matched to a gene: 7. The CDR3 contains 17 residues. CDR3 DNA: TGCGCCAGCAGCTTGGCCCCGGGACAGCAAAGCACAGATACGCAGTATTTT. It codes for CASSLAPGQQSTDTQYF.

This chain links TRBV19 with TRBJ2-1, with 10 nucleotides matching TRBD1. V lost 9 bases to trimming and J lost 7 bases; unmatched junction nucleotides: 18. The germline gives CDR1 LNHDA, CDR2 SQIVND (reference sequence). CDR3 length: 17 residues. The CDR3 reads CASKGGTGVSGVNEQFF. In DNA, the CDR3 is TGTGCCAGCAAAGGAGGGACAGGGGTCTCGGGGGTAAATGAGCAGTTCTTC.

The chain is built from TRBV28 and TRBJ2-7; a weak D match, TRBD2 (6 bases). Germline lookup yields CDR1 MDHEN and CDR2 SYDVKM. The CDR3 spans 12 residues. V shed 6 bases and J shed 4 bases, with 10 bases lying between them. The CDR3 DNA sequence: TGTGCCAGCAGCGTGGGGACTTACGAGCAGTACTTC. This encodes CASSVGTYEQYF.

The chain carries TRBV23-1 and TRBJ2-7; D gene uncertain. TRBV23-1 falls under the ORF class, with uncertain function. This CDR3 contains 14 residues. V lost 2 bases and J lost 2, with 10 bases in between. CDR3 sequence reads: CASSQRFSPYEQYF. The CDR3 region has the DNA TGCGCCAGCAGTCAACGCTTCAGCCCCTACGAGCAGTACTTC.

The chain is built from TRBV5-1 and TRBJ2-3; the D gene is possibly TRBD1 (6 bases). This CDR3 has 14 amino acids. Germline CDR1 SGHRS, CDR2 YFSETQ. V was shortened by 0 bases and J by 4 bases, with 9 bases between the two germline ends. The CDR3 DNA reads TGCGCCAGCAGCTTGGGGGGGCTGGCAGATACGCAGTATTTT. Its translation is CASSLGGLADTQYF.

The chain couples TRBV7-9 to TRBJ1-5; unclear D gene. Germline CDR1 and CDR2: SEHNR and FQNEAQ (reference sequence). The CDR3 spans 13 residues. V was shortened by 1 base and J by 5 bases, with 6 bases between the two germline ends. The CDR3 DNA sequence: TGTGCCAGCAGCTTAGATTCGGATCAGCCCCAGCATTTT. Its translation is CASSLDSDQPQHF.

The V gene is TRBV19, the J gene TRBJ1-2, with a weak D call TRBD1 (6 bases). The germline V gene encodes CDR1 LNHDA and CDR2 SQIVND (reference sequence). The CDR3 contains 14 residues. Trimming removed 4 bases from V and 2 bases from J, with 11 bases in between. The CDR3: CASSKDRRNYGYTF. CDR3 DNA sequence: TGTGCCAGTAGTAAGGACAGAAGAAACTATGGCTACACCTTC.

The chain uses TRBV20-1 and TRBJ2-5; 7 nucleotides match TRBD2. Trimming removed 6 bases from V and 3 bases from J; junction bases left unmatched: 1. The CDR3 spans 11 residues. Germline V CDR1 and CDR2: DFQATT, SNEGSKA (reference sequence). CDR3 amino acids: CSAGLEETQYF. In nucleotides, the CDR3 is TGCAGTGCCGGACTAGAAGAGACCCAGTACTTC.

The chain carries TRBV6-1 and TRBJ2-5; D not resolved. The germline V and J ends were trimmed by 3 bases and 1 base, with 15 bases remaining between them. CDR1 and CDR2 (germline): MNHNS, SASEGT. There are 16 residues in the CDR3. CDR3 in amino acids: CASSESLAPLQETQYF. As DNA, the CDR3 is TGTGCCAGCAGTGAGTCCTTGGCCCCACTCCAAGAGACCCAGTACTTC.

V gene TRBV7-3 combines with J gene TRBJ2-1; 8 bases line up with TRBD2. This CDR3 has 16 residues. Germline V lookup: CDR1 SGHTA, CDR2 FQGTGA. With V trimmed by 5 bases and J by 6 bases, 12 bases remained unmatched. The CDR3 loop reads CASSPRAGVGVNEQFF. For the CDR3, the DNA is TGTGCCAGCAGCCCCAGAGCGGGAGTAGGGGTCAATGAGCAGTTCTTC.

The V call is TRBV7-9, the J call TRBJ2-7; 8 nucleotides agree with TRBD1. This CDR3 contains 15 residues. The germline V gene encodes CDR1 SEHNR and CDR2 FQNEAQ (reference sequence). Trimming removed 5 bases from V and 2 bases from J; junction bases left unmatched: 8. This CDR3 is CASSPRDRPPYEQYF. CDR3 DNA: TGTGCCAGCAGCCCTAGGGACAGGCCGCCCTACGAGCAGTACTTC.

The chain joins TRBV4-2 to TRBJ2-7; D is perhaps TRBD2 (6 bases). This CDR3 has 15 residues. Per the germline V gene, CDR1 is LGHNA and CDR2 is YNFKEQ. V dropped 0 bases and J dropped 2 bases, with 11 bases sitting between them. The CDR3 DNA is TGTGCCAGCAGCCAAGATCGTGGGGGGACCTACGAGCAGTACTTC. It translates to CASSQDRGGTYEQYF.

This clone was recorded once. The CDR3 DNA reads as TGCGCCAGCAGCTCTTGGACTAGTTGGGAGACCCAGTACTTC. This encodes CASSSWTSWETQYF. V and J are TRBV5-1 and TRBJ2-5; 7 bases are shared with TRBD2. Germline lookup yields CDR1 SGHRS and CDR2 YFSETQ. J was trimmed by 5 bases and V by 3 bases; bases with no gene match: 7. The CDR3 is 14 residues long.

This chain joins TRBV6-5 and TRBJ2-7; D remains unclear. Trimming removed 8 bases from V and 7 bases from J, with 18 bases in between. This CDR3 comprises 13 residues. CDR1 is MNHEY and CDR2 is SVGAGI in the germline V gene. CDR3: CASRPFEVGEQYF. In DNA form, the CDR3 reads TGTGCCAGCCGTCCTTTCGAGGTGGGGGAGCAGTACTTC.

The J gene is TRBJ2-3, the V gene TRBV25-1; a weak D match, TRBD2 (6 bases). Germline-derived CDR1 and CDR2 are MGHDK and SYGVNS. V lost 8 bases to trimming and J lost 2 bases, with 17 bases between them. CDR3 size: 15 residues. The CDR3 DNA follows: TGTGCCAGCCTCGGACTACAATATATCACAGATACGCAGTATTTT. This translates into CASLGLQYITDTQYF.

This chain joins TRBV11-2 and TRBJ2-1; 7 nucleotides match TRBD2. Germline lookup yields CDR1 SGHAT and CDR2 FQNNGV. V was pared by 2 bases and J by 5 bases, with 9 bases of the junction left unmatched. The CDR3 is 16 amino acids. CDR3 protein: CASSLRLASKDNEQFF. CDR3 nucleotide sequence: TGTGCCAGCAGCTTACGACTAGCAAGCAAAGACAATGAGCAGTTCTTC.

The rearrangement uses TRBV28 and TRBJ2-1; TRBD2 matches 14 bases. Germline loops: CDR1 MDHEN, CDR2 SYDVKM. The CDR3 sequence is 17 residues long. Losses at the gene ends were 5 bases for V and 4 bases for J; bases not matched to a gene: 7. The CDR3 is CASSGTSGSPRYNEQFF. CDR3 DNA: TGTGCCAGCAGTGGGACTAGCGGGAGCCCCCGGTACAATGAGCAGTTCTTC.

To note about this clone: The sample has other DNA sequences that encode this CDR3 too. CDR3 nucleotide sequence: TGTGCCAGCAGTTTAAGAGGACAGACCTACGAGCAGTACTTC. Translating it yields CASSLRGQTYEQYF. The chain links TRBV27 to TRBJ2-7; D might be TRBD1 (6 bases). Trimming cost V 2 bases and J 2 bases, with 10 bases left between them. This CDR3 comprises 14 residues. Germline V gene sequence: CDR1 MNHEY, CDR2 SMNVEV (reference sequence).

The CDR3 spells CASSPPGQTLNTEAFF. The CDR3 DNA reads TGTGCCAGCTCACCCCCAGGACAGACCCTGAACACTGAAGCTTTCTTT. This chain connects TRBV18 to TRBJ1-1, with a possible D match to TRBD1 (6 bases). Trimming stripped 3 bases from V and 0 bases from J, with 14 bases between. Germline V gives CDR1 KGHSH, CDR2 LQKENI. CDR3 length: 16 residues.

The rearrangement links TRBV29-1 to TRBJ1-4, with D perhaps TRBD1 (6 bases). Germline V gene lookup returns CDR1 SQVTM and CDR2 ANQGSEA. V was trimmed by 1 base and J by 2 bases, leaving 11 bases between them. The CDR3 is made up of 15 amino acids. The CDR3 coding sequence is TGCAGCGTTGAAGTCAGGGGAGGGACTAATGAAAAACTGTTTTTT. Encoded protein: CSVEVRGGTNEKLFF.

CDR3 sequence: CASSQPRGPRTDTQYF. CDR3 bases: TGTGCCAGCAGCCAGCCCCGGGGCCCTCGCACAGATACGCAGTATTTT. The chain recombines TRBV14 with TRBJ2-3, with D perhaps being TRBD1 or TRBD2 (5 bases each). Germline CDR1 reads SGHDN; CDR2 reads FVKESK. CDR3 size: 16 residues. Between the trimmed V and J ends, which lost 3 bases and 1 base, there was a span of 14 bases.

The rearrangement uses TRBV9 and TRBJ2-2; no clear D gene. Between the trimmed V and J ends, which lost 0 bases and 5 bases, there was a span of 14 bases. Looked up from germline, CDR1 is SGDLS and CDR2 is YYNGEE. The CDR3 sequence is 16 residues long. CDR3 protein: CASSVVGRFGTGELFF. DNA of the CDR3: TGTGCCAGCAGCGTAGTAGGTCGGTTCGGAACCGGGGAGCTGTTTTTT.

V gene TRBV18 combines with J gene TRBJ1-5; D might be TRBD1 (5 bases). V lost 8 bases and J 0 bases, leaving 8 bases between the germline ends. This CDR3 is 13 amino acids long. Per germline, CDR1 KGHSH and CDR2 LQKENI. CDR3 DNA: TGTGCCAGCACAGGCGATAGCAATCAGCCCCAGCATTTT. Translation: CASTGDSNQPQHF.